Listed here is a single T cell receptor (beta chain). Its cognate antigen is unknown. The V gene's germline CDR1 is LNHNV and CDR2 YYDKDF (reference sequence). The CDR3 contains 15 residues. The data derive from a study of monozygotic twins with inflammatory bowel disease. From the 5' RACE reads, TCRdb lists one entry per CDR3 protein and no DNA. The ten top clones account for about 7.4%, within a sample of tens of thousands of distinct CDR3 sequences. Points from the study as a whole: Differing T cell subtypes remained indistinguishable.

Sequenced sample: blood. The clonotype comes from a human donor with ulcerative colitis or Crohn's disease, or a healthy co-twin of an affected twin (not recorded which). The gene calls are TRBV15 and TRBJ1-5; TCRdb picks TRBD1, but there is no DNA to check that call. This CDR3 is CATSRSRQGHQPQHF.